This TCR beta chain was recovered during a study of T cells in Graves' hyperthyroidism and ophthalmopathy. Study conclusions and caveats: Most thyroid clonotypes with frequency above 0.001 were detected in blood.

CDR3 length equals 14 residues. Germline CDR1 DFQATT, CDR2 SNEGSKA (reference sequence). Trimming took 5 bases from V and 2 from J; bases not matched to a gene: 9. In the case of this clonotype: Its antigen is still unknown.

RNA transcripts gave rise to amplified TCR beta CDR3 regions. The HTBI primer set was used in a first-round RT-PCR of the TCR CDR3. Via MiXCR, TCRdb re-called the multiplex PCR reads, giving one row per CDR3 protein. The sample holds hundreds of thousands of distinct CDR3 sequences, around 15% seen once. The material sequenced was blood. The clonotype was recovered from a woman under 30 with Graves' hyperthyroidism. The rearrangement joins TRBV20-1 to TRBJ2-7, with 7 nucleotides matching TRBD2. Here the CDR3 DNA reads TGCAGTGCTTCCCCCGGCACTAGCGCCTACGAGCAGTACTTC. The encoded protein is CSASPGTSAYEQYF.